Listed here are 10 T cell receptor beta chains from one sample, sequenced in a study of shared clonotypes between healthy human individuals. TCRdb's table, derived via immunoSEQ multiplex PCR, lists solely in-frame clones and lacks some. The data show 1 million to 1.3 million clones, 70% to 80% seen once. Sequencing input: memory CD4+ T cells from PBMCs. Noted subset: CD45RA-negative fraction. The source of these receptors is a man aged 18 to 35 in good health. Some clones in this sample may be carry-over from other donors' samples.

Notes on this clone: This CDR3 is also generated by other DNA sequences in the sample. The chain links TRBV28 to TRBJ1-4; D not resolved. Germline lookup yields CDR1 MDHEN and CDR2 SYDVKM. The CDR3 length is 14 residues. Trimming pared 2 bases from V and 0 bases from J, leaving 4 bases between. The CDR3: CASSLAATNEKLFF. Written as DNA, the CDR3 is TGTGCCAGCAGTTTAGCTGCAACTAATGAAAAACTGTTTTTT.

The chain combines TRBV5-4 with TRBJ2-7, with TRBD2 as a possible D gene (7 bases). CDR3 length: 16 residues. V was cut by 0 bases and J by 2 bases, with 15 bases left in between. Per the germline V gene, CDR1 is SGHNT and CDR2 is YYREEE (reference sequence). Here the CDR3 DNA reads TGTGCCAGCAGCTTGGCCGAGGGGGGAGGGCCCTACGAGCAGTACTTC. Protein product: CASSLAEGGGPYEQYF.

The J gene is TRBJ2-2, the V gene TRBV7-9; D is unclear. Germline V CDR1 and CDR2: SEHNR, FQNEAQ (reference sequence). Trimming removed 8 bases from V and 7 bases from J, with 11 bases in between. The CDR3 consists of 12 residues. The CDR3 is CASRLAFGELFF. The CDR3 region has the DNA TGTGCCAGCCGTCTGGCGTTCGGGGAGCTGTTTTTT. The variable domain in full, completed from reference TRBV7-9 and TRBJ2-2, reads DTGVSQNPRHKITKRGQNVTFRCDPISEHNRLYWYRQTLGQGPEFLTYFQNEAQLEKSRLLSDRFSAERPKGSFSTLEIQRTEQGDSAMYLCASRLAFGELFFGEGSRLTVL.

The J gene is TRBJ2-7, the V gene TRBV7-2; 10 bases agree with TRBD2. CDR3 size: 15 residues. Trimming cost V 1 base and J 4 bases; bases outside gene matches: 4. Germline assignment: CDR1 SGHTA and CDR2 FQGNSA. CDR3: CASSLGSTSGYEQYF. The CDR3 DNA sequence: TGTGCCAGCAGCTTAGGGTCGACTAGCGGGTACGAGCAGTACTTC. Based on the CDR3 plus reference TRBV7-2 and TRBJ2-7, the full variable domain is GAGVSQSPSNKVTEKGKDVELRCDPISGHTALYWYRQSLGQGLEFLIYFQGNSAPDKSGLPSDRFSAERTGGSVSTLTIQRTQQEDSAVYLCASSLGSTSGYEQYFGPGTRLTVT.

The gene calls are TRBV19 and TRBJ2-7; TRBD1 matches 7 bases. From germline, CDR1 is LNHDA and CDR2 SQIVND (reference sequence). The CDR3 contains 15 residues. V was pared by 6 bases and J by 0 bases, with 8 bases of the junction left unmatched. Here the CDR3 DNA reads TGTGCCAGTAGGACCACCGGGACAGTCTCCTACGAGCAGTACTTC. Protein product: CASRTTGTVSYEQYF. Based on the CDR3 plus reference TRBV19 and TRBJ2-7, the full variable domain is DGGITQSPKYLFRKEGQNVTLSCEQNLNHDAMYWYRQDPGQGLRLIYYSQIVNDFQKGDIAEGYSVSREKKESFPLTVTSAQKNPTAFYLCASRTTGTVSYEQYFGPGTRLTVT.

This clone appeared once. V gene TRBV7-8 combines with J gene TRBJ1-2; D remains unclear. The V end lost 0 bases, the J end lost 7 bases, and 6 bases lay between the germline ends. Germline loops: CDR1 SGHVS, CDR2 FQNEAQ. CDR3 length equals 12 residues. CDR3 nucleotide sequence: TGTGCCAGCAGCTTAGCAGAGGGTGGCTACACCTTC. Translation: CASSLAEGGYTF.

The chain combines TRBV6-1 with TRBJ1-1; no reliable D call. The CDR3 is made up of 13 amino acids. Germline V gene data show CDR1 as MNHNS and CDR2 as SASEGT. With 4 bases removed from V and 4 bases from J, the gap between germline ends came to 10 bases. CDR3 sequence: CASSATSSTEAFF. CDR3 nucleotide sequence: TGTGCCAGCAGTGCGACCTCTAGCACTGAAGCTTTCTTT.

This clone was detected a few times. The CDR3 sequence is CASSRSSPLSAGVHNEQFF. The CDR3 DNA sequence: TGTGCCAGCAGCCGGTCTTCCCCCCTGTCGGCGGGAGTACACAATGAGCAGTTCTTC. This sequence joins TRBV4-2 and TRBJ2-1; 7 bases map to TRBD2. Trimming at V came to 4 bases and at J to 5 bases, leaving 20 bases not matched to a gene. This CDR3 region has 19 residues. In germline, CDR1 is LGHNA, CDR2 YNFKEQ.

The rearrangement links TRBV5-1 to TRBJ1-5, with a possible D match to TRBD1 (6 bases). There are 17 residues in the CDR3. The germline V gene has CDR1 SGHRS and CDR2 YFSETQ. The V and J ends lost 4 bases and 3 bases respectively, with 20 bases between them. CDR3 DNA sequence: TGCGCCAGCAGCCTTACCGTCAGGGGTGGACCCAATCAGCCCCAGCATTTT. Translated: CASSLTVRGGPNQPQHF.

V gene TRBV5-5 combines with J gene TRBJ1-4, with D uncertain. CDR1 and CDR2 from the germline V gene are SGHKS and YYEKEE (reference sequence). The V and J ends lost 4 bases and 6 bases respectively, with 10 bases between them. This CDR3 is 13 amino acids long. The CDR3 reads CASSGRPDEKLFF. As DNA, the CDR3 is TGTGCCAGCAGCGGGAGGCCGGATGAAAAACTGTTTTTT.